The rows below give T cell receptor beta chains drawn from one sample of a study of a mutant IDH1 vaccine in newly diagnosed glioma. Antigen specificity for these receptors is unknown. The assay was immunoSEQ multiplex PCR, and TCRdb's table has in-frame clones only and misses some. The repertoire consists of around 60,000 clones, with around 83% occurring once and the leading ten covering 3.5% to 4%. The material was PBMCs, obtained from a glioma patient whose treatment included an IDH1 peptide vaccine. Receptors were obtained from a man between 25 and 39 years old with glioma. Each CDR3 is given with its conserved first and last residue. The D gene is left open where the match is weak. The listing skips clone size in some rows; elsewhere it reads once, few, many or a size class.

>TRBJ1-2|TRBV15|once|NA
TGTGCCACCAGCCTCAACCGGGGCCGGGATAGGGGCTACACCTTC
CATSLNRGRDRGYTF
>TRBJ1-1|TRBV5-1|NA|NA
TGCGCCAGCAGCTTTAAACAAGGAGTGACTGAAGCTTTCTTT
CASSFKQGVTEAFF
>TRBJ1-1|TRBV9|NA|NA
TGTGCCAGTAACCGGGCCCCGGAAACATATACTGAAGCTTTCTTT
CASNRAPETYTEAFF
>TRBJ2-7|TRBV11-2|NA|NA
TGTGCCAGCAACCTCGGACTATCTAACGAGCAGTACTTC
CASNLGLSNEQYF
>TRBJ1-1|TRBV19|NA|NA
TGTGCCAGTAACCTACTGGACAGAGACACTGAAGCTTTCTTT
CASNLLDRDTEAFF
>TRBJ1-5|TRBV10-2|NA|NA
TGCGCCAGCAGTATGGGGAATCAGCCCCAGCATTTT
CASSMGNQPQHF
>TRBJ2-5|TRBV5-1|once|NA
TGCGCCAGCAGCTACGGACACTCCCAAGAGACCCAGTACTTC
CASSYGHSQETQYF
>TRBJ1-6|TRBV6-1|NA|NA
TGTGCCAGCAGTGAAAGGGTAACAGTTCATAATTCACCCCTCCACTTT
CASSERVTVHNSPLHF
>TRBJ1-3|TRBV4-1|NA|NA
TGCGCCAGCAGCCAAGATTGGTCGGGGACTGGAAACACCATATATTTT
CASSQDWSGTGNTIYF
>TRBJ2-4|TRBV6-6|NA|NA
TGTGCCAGCAGTTACGGGCGGACCGTAGCCAAAAACATTCAGTACTTC
CASSYGRTVAKNIQYF
>TRBJ2-5|TRBV2|NA|NA
TGTGCCAGCAGGGCGGGGCAAGAGACCCAGTACTTC
CASRAGQETQYF
>TRBJ2-2|TRBV7-6|NA|NA
TGTGCCAGCAGCCTAGAAACCGGGGAGCTGTTTTTT
CASSLETGELFF
>TRBJ1-1|TRBV10-3|few|NA
TGTGCCATCAGTGAGGGGGCAGGGGTTATGAACACTGAAGCTTTCTTT
CAISEGAGVMNTEAFF
>TRBJ2-7|TRBV6-6|NA|TRBD2
TGTGCCAGCAGTTACCCGGGACTAGACTACGAGCAGTACTTC
CASSYPGLDYEQYF
>TRBJ1-4|TRBV28|NA|NA
TGTGCCAGCAGTGCCTCGACAGAAGAAAATGAAAAACTGTTTTTT
CASSASTEENEKLFF
>TRBJ2-3|TRBV9|NA|TRBD1
TGTGCCAGCAGGGGACAGTACACAGATACGCAGTATTTT
CASRGQYTDTQYF
>TRBJ1-1|TRBV5-1|NA|NA
TGCGCCAGCAGCTTGGGGCAGGTTGACACTGAAGCTTTCTTT
CASSLGQVDTEAFF
>TRBJ2-3|TRBV9|once|NA
TGTGCCAGCAGCGAGACGAGCACAGATACGCAGTATTTT
CASSETSTDTQYF
>TRBJ1-2|TRBV19|NA|NA
TGTGCCACTCAAGACAGTCTATATGGCTACACCTTC
CATQDSLYGYTF
>TRBJ1-2|TRBV5-6|NA|NA
TGTGCCAGCAGCTTGGTGTCGCAGAACTATGGCTACACCTTC
CASSLVSQNYGYTF
>TRBJ1-2|TRBV6-1|NA|TRBD1
TGTGCCAGCAGTGTGACAGGGTACTATGGCTACACCTTC
CASSVTGYYGYTF
>TRBJ2-2|TRBV20-1|NA|NA
TGCAGTGCTAGTCGGCCCGGGGAGCTGTTTTTT
CSASRPGELFF